This T cell receptor beta chain was recorded in a study of blood T cell repertoires in COVID-19. In the study overall: Material from acute and convalescent COVID-19 was sourced from the United States, Italy and Spain. Sources were T cells, B-cell-depleted T cells, or PBMCs; the material itself was cDNA or gDNA.

V lost 4 bases and J lost 8; bases outside the gene matches: 7. CDR3 length: 16 amino acids. CDR1 LNHDA and CDR2 SQIVND come from the germline V gene (reference sequence). Original processing notes: Scientists estimated how many nucleated cells there were by amplifying reference gene primers. Clones were read by immunoSEQ multiplex PCR, and TCRdb kept only the in-frame ones, dropping some. Clonal size and the V and J genes are those of that table, whereas D and trimming came from the DNA. The sample lists fewer than 180,000 clones; around 87% were seen once. The TCR sequence derives from a woman aged 60 to 75 with active or convalescent COVID-19. The sample was peripheral blood. The chain has TRBV19 and TRBJ1-6; 11 bases match TRBD1. As DNA, the CDR3 is TGTGCCAGTAGTACCGGACAGGGGGCTTTGGATTCACCCCTCCACTTT. The encoded protein is CASSTGQGALDSPLHF.